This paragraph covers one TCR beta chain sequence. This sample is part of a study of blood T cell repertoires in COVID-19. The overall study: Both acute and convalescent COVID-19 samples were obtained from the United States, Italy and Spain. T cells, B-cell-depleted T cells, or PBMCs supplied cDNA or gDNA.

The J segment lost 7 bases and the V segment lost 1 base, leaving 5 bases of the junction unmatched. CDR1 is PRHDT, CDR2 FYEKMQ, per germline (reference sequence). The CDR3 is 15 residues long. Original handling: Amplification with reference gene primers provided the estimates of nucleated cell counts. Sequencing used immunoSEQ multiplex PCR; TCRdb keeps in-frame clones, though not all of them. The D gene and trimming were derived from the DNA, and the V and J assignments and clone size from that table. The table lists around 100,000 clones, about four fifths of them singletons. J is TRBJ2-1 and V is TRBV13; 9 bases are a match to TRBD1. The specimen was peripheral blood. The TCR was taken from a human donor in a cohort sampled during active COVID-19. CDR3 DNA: TGTGCCAGCAGCTTAGACAGGGGGCGCGGGAATGAGCAGTTCTTC. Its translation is CASSLDRGRGNEQFF. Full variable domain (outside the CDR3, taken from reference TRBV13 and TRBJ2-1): AAGVIQSPRHLIKEKRETATLKCYPIPRHDTVYWYQQGPGQDPQFLISFYEKMQSDKGSIPDRFSAQQFSDYHSELNMSSLELGDSALYFCASSLDRGRGNEQFFGPGTRLTVL.